This T cell receptor beta chain was identified in a study of blood T cell repertoires in COVID-19. The CDR3 is 16 amino acids. Germline CDR1 and CDR2: SGHDT and YYEEEE. The J segment lost 5 bases and the V segment lost 0 bases, leaving 8 bases of the junction unmatched. Only in-frame clones appear in the TCRdb table, and some are missing; sequencing was by immunoSEQ multiplex PCR. The sample holds about 370,000 clones, about 90% seen once. The TCR sequence derives from a woman aged 25-40 years with COVID-19, enrolled during active disease. V is TRBV5-6 and J is TRBJ1-5; TRBD1 matches at 7 bases. The specimen was peripheral blood. Here the CDR3 DNA reads TGTGCCAGCAGCTTGGGGCGGGGCAGGGGGGATCAGCCCCAGCATTTT. This sequence encodes CASSLGRGRGDQPQHF.